This TCR beta chain came from a study of blood T cell repertoires in COVID-19. Overall study: The analysed material was cDNA or gDNA that came from T cells, B-cell-depleted T cells, or PBMCs.

Produced via immunoSEQ multiplex PCR; TCRdb's table is partial and in-frame only. The data contain about 80,000 clones, roughly 85% of them singletons. The CDR3 is 12 amino acids. Germline CDR1 reads MDHEN; CDR2 reads SYDVKM. Trimming took off 5 bases at V and 9 bases at J, with 13 bases between the two ends. This clone has a single count. This chain links TRBV28 with TRBJ2-5; D is uncertain. This receptor was obtained from a man aged 45-65 years with COVID-19, enrolled during active disease. Sequencing input: peripheral blood. As DNA, the CDR3 is TGTGCCAGCAGTGACCCCCCTGCGGCCCAGTACTTC. Amino acid sequence: CASSDPPAAQYF.